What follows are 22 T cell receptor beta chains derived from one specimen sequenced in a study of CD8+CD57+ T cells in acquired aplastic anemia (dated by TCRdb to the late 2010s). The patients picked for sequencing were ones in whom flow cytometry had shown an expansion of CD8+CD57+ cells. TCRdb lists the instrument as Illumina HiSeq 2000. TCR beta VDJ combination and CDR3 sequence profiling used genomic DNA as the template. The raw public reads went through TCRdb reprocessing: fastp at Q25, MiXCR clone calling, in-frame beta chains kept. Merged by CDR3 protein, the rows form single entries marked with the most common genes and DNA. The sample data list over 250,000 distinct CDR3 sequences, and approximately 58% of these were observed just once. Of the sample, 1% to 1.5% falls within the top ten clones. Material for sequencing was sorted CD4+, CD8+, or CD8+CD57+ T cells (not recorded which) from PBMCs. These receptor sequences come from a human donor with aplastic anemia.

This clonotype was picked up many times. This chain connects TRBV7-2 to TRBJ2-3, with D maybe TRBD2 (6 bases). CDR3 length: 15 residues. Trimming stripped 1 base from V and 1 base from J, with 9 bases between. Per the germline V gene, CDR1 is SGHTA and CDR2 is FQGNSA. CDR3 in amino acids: CASSLVSGRTDTQYF. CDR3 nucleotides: TGTGCCAGCAGCTTAGTTAGCGGACGCACAGATACGCAGTATTTT.

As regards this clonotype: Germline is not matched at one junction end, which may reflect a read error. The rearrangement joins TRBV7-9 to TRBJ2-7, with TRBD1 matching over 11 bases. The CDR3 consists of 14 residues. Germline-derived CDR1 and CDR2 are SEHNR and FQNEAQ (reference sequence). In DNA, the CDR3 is TGTGCCAGCAGCAGGACAGGGGGCTCCAACGAGCAGTACTTC. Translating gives CASSRTGGSNEQYF.

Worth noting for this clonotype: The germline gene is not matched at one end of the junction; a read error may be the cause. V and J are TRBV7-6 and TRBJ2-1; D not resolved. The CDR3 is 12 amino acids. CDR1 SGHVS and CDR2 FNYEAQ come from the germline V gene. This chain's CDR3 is CTSSFRYNEQFF. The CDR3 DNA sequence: TGTACCAGCAGCTTCAGATACAATGAGCAGTTCTTC.

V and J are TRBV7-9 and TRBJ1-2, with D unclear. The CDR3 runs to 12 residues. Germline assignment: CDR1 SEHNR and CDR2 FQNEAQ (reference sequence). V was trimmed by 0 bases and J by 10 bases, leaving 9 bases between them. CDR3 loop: CASSLAQSSYTF. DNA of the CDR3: TGTGCCAGCAGCTTAGCGCAGAGCTCCTACACCTTC.

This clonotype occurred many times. The CDR3 DNA reads TGTGCCAGCAGCCTGGGGACAGGGAACAATCAGGGCTACACCTTC. As protein: CASSLGTGNNQGYTF. The chain couples TRBV3-1 to TRBJ1-2; 9 nucleotides match TRBD1. V gave up 4 bases and J gave up 8 bases; unmatched junction bases: 11. The CDR3 sequence is 15 residues long. Germline values: CDR1 LGHDT, CDR2 YNNKEL (reference sequence). The complete variable domain, with remaining parts taken from reference TRBV3-1 and TRBJ1-2, reads DTAVSQTPKYLVTQMGNDKSIKCEQNLGHDTMYWYKQDSKKFLKIMFSYNNKELIINETVPNRFSPKSPDKAHLNLHINSLELGDSAVYFCASSLGTGNNQGYTFGSGTRLTVV.

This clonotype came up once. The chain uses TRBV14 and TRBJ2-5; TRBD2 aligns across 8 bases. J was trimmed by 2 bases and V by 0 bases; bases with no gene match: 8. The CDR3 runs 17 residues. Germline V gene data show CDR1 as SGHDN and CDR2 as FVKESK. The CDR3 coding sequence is TGTGCCAGCAGCCAAGAGGCGCGGGGGGACCCGCAAGAGACCCAGTACTTC. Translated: CASSQEARGDPQETQYF.

In DNA, the CDR3 is TGCAGCGTTGGGATCGGGACAGAGACCCAGTACTTC. Translation: CSVGIGTETQYF. The V call is TRBV29-1, the J call TRBJ2-5, with D perhaps assigned TRBD1 or TRBD2 (5 bases each). This CDR3 region has 12 residues. Germline lookup yields CDR1 SQVTM and CDR2 ANQGSEA. With 4 bases removed from V and 4 bases from J, the gap between germline ends came to 10 bases.

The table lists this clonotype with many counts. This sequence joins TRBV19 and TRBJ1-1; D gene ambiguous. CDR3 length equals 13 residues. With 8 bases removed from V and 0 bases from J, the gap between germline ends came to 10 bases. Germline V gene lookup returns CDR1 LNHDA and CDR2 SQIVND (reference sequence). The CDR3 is CASAVILNTEAFF. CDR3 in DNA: TGTGCCAGTGCCGTTATCCTGAACACTGAAGCTTTCTTT. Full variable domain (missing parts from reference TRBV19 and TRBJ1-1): DGGITQSPKYLFRKEGQNVTLSCEQNLNHDAMYWYRQDPGQGLRLIYYSQIVNDFQKGDIAEGYSVSREKKESFPLTVTSAQKNPTAFYLCASAVILNTEAFFGQGTRLTVV.

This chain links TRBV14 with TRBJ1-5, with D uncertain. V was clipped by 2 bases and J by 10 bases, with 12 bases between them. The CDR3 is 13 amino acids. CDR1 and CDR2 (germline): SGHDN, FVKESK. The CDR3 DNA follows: TGTGCCAGCAGCCAATTCGTACACGGCCCCCAGCATTTT. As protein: CASSQFVHGPQHF.

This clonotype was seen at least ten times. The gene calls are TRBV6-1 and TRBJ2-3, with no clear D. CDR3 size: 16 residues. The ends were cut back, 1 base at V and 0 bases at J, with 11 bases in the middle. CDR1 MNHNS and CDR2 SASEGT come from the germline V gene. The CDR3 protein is CASSEDYGFSTDTQYF. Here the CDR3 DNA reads TGTGCCAGCAGTGAAGATTACGGATTTAGCACAGATACGCAGTATTTT.

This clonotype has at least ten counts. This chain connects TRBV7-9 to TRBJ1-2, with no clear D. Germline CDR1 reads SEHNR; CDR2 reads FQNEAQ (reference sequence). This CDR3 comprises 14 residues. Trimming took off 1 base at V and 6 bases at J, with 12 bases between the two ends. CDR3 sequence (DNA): TGTGCCAGCAGCTTAGGTGTTTTGGACCATGGCTACACCTTC. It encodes CASSLGVLDHGYTF.

The chain's CDR3 is CASGQGAWETQYF. CDR3 sequence (DNA): TGTGCCAGCGGGCAGGGGGCATGGGAGACCCAGTACTTC. The chain employs TRBV2 and TRBJ2-5, with TRBD1 matching 8 bases. This CDR3 spans 13 amino acids. V dropped 8 bases and J dropped 5; count of bases not matched to a gene: 7. Per germline, CDR1 SNHLY and CDR2 FYNNEI.

This CDR3 reads CSASRGLYGYTF. The CDR3 DNA follows: TGCAGTGCTTCCAGGGGTCTCTATGGCTACACCTTC. This chain links TRBV20-1 with TRBJ1-2, with D perhaps TRBD1 (6 bases). The germline V gene has CDR1 DFQATT and CDR2 SNEGSKA (reference sequence). The CDR3 totals 12 residues. With 5 bases removed from V and 4 bases from J, the gap between germline ends came to 11 bases.

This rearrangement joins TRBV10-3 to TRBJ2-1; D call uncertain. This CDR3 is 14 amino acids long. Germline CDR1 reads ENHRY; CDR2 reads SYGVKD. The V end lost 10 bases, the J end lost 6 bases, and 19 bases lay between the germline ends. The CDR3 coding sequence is TGTGCCACTTTGGGTCCAGGATATAGCAATGAGCAGTTCTTC. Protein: CATLGPGYSNEQFF.

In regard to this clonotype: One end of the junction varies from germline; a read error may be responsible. The CDR3 is CAISDGSPSYEQYF. CDR3 coding DNA: TGTGCCATCAGTGACGGGTCCCCCTCCTACGAGCAGTACTTC. This rearrangement joins TRBV6-5 to TRBJ2-7; D remains ambiguous. The CDR3 covers 14 residues. The germline V gene has CDR1 MNHEY and CDR2 SVGAGI.

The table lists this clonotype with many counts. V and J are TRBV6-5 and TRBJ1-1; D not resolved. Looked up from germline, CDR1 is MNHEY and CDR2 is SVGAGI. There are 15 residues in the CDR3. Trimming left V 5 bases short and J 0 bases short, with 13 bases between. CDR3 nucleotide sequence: TGTGCCAGCAGTCAAAACCCCAGCATGAACACTGAAGCTTTCTTT. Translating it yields CASSQNPSMNTEAFF.

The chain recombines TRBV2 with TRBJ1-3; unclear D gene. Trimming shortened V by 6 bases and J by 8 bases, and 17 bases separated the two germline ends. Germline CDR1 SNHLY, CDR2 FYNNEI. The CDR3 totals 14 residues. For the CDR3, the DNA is TGTGCCAGCAGACTCGGACTAGCGGGAGACACCATATATTTT. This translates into CASRLGLAGDTIYF.

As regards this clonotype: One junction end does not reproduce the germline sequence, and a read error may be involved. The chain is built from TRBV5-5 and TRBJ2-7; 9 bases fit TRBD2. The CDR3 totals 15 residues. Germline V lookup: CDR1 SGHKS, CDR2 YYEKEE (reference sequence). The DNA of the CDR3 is TGCGCCAGCAGCCCGGTTAGCGGGAGCTCCTACGAGCAGTACTTC. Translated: CASSPVSGSSYEQYF.

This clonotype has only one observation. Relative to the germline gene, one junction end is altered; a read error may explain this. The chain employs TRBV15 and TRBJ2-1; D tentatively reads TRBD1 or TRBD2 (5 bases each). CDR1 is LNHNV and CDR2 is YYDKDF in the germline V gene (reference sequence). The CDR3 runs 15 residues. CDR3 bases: TGTGCCACCGGCAGAGATGGGACGGCTAACAATGAGCAGTTCTTC. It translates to CATGRDGTANNEQFF.

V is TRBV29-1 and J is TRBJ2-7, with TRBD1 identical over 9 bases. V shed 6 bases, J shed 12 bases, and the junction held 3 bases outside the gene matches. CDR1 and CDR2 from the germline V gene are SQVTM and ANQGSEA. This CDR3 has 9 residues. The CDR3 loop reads CSVGQGMYF. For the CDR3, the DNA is TGCAGCGTGGGACAGGGTATGTACTTC.

The CDR3 loop reads CASTQGGLYEQYF. As DNA, the CDR3 is TGCGCCAGCACCCAGGGGGGCTTGTACGAGCAGTACTTC. The rearrangement links TRBV5-1 to TRBJ2-7, with D maybe TRBD1 (7 bases). V was pared by 6 bases and J by 4 bases, with 14 bases between. The CDR3 is made up of 13 amino acids. The germline V gene has CDR1 SGHRS and CDR2 YFSETQ.

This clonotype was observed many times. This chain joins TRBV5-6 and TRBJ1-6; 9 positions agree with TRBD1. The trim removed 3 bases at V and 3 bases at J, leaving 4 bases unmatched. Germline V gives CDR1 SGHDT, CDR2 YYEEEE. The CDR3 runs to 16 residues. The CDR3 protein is CASSSRTGVYNSPLHF. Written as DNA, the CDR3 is TGTGCCAGCAGCTCGCGGACAGGGGTCTATAATTCACCCCTCCACTTT.